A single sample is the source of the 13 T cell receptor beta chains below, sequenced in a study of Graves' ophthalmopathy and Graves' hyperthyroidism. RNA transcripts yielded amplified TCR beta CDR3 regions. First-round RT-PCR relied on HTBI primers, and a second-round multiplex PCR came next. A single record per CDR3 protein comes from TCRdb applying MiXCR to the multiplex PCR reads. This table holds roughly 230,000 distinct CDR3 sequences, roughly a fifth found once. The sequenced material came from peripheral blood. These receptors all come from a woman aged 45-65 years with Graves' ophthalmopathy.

In DNA, the CDR3 is TGTGCCAGCAGTTTCAGGGTGTCAGACGTCTACGAGCAGTACTTC. Translation gives CASSFRVSDVYEQYF. The rearrangement joins TRBV27 to TRBJ2-7; possibly TRBD1 for D (5 bases). This CDR3 has 15 amino acids. The V end was cut by 3 bases, the J end by 3 bases, with 15 bases between. Looked up from germline, CDR1 is MNHEY and CDR2 is SMNVEV (reference sequence).

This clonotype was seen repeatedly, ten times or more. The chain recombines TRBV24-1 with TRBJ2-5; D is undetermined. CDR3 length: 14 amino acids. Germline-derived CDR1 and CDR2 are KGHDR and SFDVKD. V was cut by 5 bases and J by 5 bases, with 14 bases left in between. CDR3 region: CATSGSGGWETQYF. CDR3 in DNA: TGTGCCACCAGTGGGTCAGGCGGTTGGGAGACCCAGTACTTC.

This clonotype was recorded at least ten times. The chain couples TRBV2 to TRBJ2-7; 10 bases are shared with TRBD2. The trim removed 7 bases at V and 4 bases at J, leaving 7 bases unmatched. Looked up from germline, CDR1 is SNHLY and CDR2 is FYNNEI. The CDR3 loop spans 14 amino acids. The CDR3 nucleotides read TGTGCCAGCACCGAAGCGGGAGGGCCGTACGAGCAGTACTTC. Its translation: CASTEAGGPYEQYF.

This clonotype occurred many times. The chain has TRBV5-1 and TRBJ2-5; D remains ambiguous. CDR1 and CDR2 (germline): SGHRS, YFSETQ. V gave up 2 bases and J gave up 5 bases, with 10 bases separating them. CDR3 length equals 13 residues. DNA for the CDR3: TGCGCCAGCAGCTTTTCGGATTCGGAGACCCAGTACTTC. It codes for CASSFSDSETQYF.

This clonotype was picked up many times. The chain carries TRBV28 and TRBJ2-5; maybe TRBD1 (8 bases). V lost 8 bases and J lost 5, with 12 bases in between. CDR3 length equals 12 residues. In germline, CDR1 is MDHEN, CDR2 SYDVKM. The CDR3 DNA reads TGTGCCAGCGACAGGGGAGGGGAGACCCAGTACTTC. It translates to CASDRGGETQYF.

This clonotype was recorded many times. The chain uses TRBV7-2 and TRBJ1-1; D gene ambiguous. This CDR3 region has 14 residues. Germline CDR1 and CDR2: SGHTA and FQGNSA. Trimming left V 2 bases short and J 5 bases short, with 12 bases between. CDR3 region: CASSLLSRRTEAFF. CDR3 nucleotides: TGTGCCAGCAGCTTACTTTCCCGACGGACTGAAGCTTTCTTT.

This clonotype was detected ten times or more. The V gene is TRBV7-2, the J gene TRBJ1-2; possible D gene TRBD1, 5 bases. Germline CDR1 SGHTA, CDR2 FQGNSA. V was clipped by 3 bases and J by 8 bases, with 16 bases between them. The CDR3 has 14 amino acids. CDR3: CASSLGRGVEGYTF. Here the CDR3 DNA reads TGTGCCAGCAGCTTGGGACGGGGGGTGGAGGGCTACACCTTC.

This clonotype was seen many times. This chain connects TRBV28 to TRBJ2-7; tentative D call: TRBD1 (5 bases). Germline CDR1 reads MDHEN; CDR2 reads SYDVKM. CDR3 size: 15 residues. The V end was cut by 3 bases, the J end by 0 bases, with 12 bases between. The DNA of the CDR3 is TGTGCCAGCAGTTTTGACAGAGCACTCTCCTACGAGCAGTACTTC. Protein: CASSFDRALSYEQYF.

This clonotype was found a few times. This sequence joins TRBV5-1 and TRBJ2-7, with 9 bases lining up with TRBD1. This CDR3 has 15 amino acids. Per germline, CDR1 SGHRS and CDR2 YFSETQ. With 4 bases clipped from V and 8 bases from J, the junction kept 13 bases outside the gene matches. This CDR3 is CASSVVPGQGSQQYF. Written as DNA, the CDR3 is TGCGCCAGCAGCGTCGTACCGGGACAGGGATCACAGCAGTACTTC.

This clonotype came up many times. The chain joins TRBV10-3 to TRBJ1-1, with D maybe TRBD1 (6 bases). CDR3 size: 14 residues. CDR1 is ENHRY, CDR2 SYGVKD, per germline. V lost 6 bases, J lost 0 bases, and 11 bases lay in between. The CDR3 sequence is CAIRATGLNTEAFF. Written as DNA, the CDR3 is TGTGCCATCAGGGCTACAGGGCTGAACACTGAAGCTTTCTTT.

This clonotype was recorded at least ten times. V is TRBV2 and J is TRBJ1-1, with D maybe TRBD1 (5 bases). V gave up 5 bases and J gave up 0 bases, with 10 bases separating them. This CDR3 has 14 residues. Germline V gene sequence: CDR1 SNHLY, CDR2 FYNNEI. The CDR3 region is CASSIGTLNTEAFF. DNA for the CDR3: TGTGCCAGCAGTATCGGGACTCTGAACACTGAAGCTTTCTTT.

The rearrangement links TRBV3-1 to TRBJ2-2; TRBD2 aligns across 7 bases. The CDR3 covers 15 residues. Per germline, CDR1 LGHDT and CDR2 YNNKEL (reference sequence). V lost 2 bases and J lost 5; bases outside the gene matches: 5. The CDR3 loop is CASSQPAGWTGELFF. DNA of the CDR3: TGTGCCAGCAGCCAACCAGCGGGATGGACCGGGGAGCTGTTTTTT.

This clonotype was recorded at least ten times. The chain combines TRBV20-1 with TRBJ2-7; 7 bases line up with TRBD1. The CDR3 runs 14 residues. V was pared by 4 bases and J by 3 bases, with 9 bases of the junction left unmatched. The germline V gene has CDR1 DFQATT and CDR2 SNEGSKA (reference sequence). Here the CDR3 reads CSANSGQFLYEQYF. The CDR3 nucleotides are TGCAGTGCTAACTCGGGACAGTTCCTCTACGAGCAGTACTTC.